Here is one TCR beta chain with its context. Only in-frame clones appear in the TCRdb table, and some are missing; sequencing was by immunoSEQ multiplex PCR. Of tens of thousands of clones listed, about four fifths are singletons. Germline CDR1 SNHLY, CDR2 FYNNEI. Trimming stripped 1 base from V and 0 bases from J, with 7 bases between. The CDR3 has 15 residues. The data derive from a study of radiotherapy plus CTLA-4 blockade in lung cancer. This specimen was peripheral blood, taken from a patient treated with radiotherapy plus ipilimumab. This sequence joins TRBV2 and TRBJ2-1; D unclear. This TCR derives from a human donor with non-small cell lung cancer who had stable disease on radiotherapy plus ipilimumab. The CDR3 nucleotides read TGTGCCAGCAGTGAAGAGGGTCTCTCCTACAATGAGCAGTTCTTC. It yields the protein CASSEEGLSYNEQFF. The entire variable domain, with the rest obtained from reference TRBV2 and TRBJ2-1, is as follows: EPEVTQTPSHQVTQMGQEVILRCVPISNHLYFYWYRQILGQKVEFLVSFYNNEISEKSEIFDDQFSVERPDGSNFTLKIRSTKLEDSAMYFCASSEEGLSYNEQFFGPGTRLTVL.